The sequence of this T cell receptor beta chain was determined in a study of blood T cells in healthy people across ages. Then a second PCR, running about 6 to 12 cycles, was carried out with a sample-barcoded 5' primer and a J-beta primer mix. In TCRdb, the 5' RACE reads were re-called with MiXCR into one record per CDR3 protein. The table shows 580,000 or so distinct CDR3 sequences, with 47% occurring only once. Notes on the study in general: Leaving the PBMCs unsorted stopped any conclusive comparison of naive versus antigen-experienced cells.

Approximately 9 milliliters of peripheral blood were drawn from each donor into EDTA-treated tubes. This clonotype was seen ten or more times. What it recognizes is unknown. The receptor's source is a man older than 75 in good health. Material for sequencing was blood.

CDR3 protein: CASSYWGGLNNEQFF. The CDR3 DNA reads as TGTGCCAGCAGTTACTGGGGAGGACTTAACAATGAGCAGTTCTTC. The V call is TRBV6-5, the J call TRBJ2-1, with D possibly TRBD2 on 6 matching bases. V dropped 1 base and J dropped 5 bases, with 12 bases sitting between them. The germline CDR1 and CDR2 sequences are MNHEY and SVGAGI. CDR3 length: 15 amino acids.